The 14 T cell receptor beta chains given below trace back to one sample, sequenced in a study of PD-1 blockade in mismatch repair-deficient tumors. Time point specified: archival surgical resection tumor tissue. Clones were sequenced by immunoSEQ multiplex PCR, and TCRdb holds only the in-frame ones, with some missing. This sample has 3,500 to 4,000 clones; about 78% occur once, and the top ten carry about 7.4%. The input for sequencing was primary tumor tissue, taken from a patient treated with pembrolizumab. The receptors come from an adult with mismatch repair-deficient cancer.

The rearrangement uses TRBV19 and TRBJ2-7; D is undetermined. Trimming cost V 2 bases and J 5 bases, with 10 bases left between them. The CDR3 totals 13 residues. Germline CDR1 LNHDA, CDR2 SQIVND (reference sequence). CDR3 nucleotides: TGTGCCAGTAGTATAATGCAGTCCCACGAGCAGTACTTC. It specifies CASSIMQSHEQYF.

V is TRBV16 and J is TRBJ1-2, with TRBD1 matching 10 bases. Germline CDR1 reads KGHSY; CDR2 reads FQNENV. The CDR3 spans 15 residues. V was clipped by 0 bases and J by 4 bases; unmatched bases: 2. The CDR3 nucleotides are TGTGCCAGCAGCCAATCAAGGACAGGGGGCTATGGCTACACCTTC. This sequence encodes CASSQSRTGGYGYTF.

The CDR3 coding sequence is TGTGCCAGCAGTTACGGCCCCTACGAGCAGTACTTC. Its translation is CASSYGPYEQYF. The chain recombines TRBV6-5 with TRBJ2-7; no firm D call. Germline loops: CDR1 MNHEY, CDR2 SVGAGI. Trimming cost V 2 bases and J 2 bases, with 4 bases left between them. The CDR3 spans 12 residues.

This rearrangement joins TRBV6-5 to TRBJ2-1; 7 nucleotides agree with TRBD2. The germline CDR1 and CDR2 sequences are MNHEY and SVGAGI. V lost 6 bases, J lost 3 bases, and 8 bases stayed unmatched. The CDR3 runs to 15 residues. DNA for the CDR3: TGTGCCAGCAGCCGGACTAGTGGTTTCTACAATGAGCAGTTCTTC. Protein: CASSRTSGFYNEQFF.

The chain employs TRBV18 and TRBJ1-2; D is uncertain. The CDR3 contains 16 residues. Germline values: CDR1 KGHSH, CDR2 LQKENI. With 0 bases removed from V and 3 bases from J, the gap between germline ends came to 14 bases. CDR3 DNA sequence: TGTGCCAGCTCACCACCGCTGGTAGGGAGAGACTATGGCTACACCTTC. It translates to CASSPPLVGRDYGYTF.

The chain uses TRBV12-5 and TRBJ2-1; 9 bases align to TRBD2. The CDR3 covers 15 residues. Germline V CDR1 and CDR2: LGHNT, FRNRAP. Trimming removed 6 bases from V and 1 base from J; junction bases left unmatched: 4. Here the CDR3 DNA reads TGTGCTAGTGGCCAAACTAGCGGGTCCTACAATGAGCAGTTCTTC. Amino acids: CASGQTSGSYNEQFF.

The genes are TRBV7-2 and TRBJ2-5; perhaps TRBD1 as D (5 bases). The CDR3 runs 15 residues. The germline V gene has CDR1 SGHTA and CDR2 FQGNSA. V lost 1 base, J lost 0 bases, and 9 bases lay in between. The CDR3 reads CASSLGGQDQETQYF. The CDR3 DNA is TGTGCCAGCAGCTTAGGGGGCCAGGACCAAGAGACCCAGTACTTC.

The chain combines TRBV10-3 with TRBJ1-5; D not resolved. Trimming took 3 bases from V and 4 from J, leaving 4 bases between them. The CDR3 sequence is 12 residues long. Germline V gene lookup returns CDR1 ENHRY and CDR2 SYGVKD. CDR3 in DNA: TGTGCCATCAGTGATTCGAATCAGCCCCAGCATTTT. Translating it yields CAISDSNQPQHF.

This clone was seen only a few times. The rearrangement joins TRBV5-1 to TRBJ1-1; tentatively, D is TRBD1 (6 bases). CDR1 is SGHRS, CDR2 YFSETQ, per germline. CDR3 size: 13 residues. V lost 0 bases to trimming and J lost 4 bases, with 7 bases between them. DNA for the CDR3: TGCGCCAGCAGCTTGGACAGGGCCACTGAAGCTTTCTTT. Translated: CASSLDRATEAFF.

The CDR3 DNA follows: TGTGCCAGTAGTCCCCGGGACAGGGGGCGGTTGAGGGAGGAAAAACTGTTTTTT. Translated, it gives CASSPRDRGRLREEKLFF. V usage is TRBV19 and J usage is TRBJ1-4, with 12 bases aligning to TRBD1. This CDR3 has 18 amino acids. The trim removed 5 bases at V and 8 bases at J, leaving 15 bases unmatched. Per the germline V gene, CDR1 is LNHDA and CDR2 is SQIVND (reference sequence).

V usage is TRBV10-1 and J usage is TRBJ2-3; the D gene is possibly TRBD2 (6 bases). Germline V lookup: CDR1 WNHNN, CDR2 SYGVQD (reference sequence). Trimming shortened V by 7 bases and J by 2 bases, and 10 bases separated the two germline ends. CDR3 length: 13 residues. The CDR3 spells CASNREYTDTQYF. DNA for the CDR3: TGCGCCAGCAACCGGGAGTACACAGATACGCAGTATTTT.

The chain links TRBV20-1 to TRBJ2-5, with D unresolved. CDR1 and CDR2 (germline): DFQATT, SNEGSKA (reference sequence). This CDR3 has 11 residues. Trimming removed 5 bases from V and 5 bases from J, with 9 bases in between. The CDR3 reads CSAPTRETQYF. DNA for the CDR3: TGCAGTGCTCCAACGCGGGAGACCCAGTACTTC.

The chain's CDR3 is CASSFSTSGDYNEQFF. CDR3 nucleotides: TGTGCCAGCAGTTTTTCGACTAGCGGGGACTACAATGAGCAGTTCTTC. The genes are TRBV28 and TRBJ2-1, with TRBD2 matching 11 bases. V dropped 3 bases and J dropped 3; count of bases not matched to a gene: 4. The germline V gene encodes CDR1 MDHEN and CDR2 SYDVKM. The CDR3 has 16 amino acids.

The chain combines TRBV29-1 with TRBJ2-3; 7 nucleotides agree with TRBD1. CDR1 SQVTM and CDR2 ANQGSEA come from the germline V gene. The CDR3 has 13 residues. Trimming took 7 bases from V and 1 from J; bases not matched to a gene: 5. CDR3 sequence reads: CSGDQGGTDTQYF. The CDR3 coding sequence is TGCAGCGGTGACCAGGGGGGCACAGATACGCAGTATTTT.